The TCR beta chain under discussion was sequenced for a study of cytomegalovirus exposure and HLA in healthy donors. Trimming took 8 bases from V and 5 from J; bases not matched to a gene: 8. Germline V gives CDR1 MDHEN, CDR2 SYDVKM. This CDR3 is 13 amino acids long. The PCR employed 60 Vbeta primers together with 13 Jbeta primers. Generated by immunoSEQ multiplex PCR, the TCRdb table keeps only in-frame clones and is missing some. The sample has under 200,000 clones, roughly 90% seen once. The receptor's source is a woman aged 25 to 39 in good health and CMV-seronegative. Sample: PBMCs. The chain uses TRBV28 and TRBJ1-2; 7 nucleotides line up with TRBD1. DNA for the CDR3: TGTGCCAGCGGCCCGGGACAGCTATATGGCTACACCTTC. This gives the protein CASGPGQLYGYTF.